What follows describes a single T cell receptor beta chain. Its antigen is not yet known. Per-base qualities were not stored, and no clone one base away is much larger. The sample is drawn from a study of T cells after yellow fever vaccination (dated by TCRdb to between 2019 and 2020). For the wider study: Libraries from fractions with low cell numbers were prepared with the SMART-Seq v4 Ultra Low Input RNA kit. Two healthy male donors, one aged 18 to 30 and one aged 30 to 40 years, made up the cohort. To track T-cell clones before and after primary and booster YFV17D yellow fever vaccination, bulk TCR alpha and beta repertoires were sequenced longitudinally. Blood samples were taken at several timepoints before and after primary and secondary immunization, and bulk PBMC replicates and cell subsets were isolated.

V is pruned by 1 base and J by 2 bases, leaving 10 bases of the junction without a gene match. The CDR3 spans 17 residues, from the cysteine through the phenylalanine. Only the CDR3 DNA stays, 51 bases, in frame from base 1. Via the germline V gene, CDR1 is LGHNA and CDR2 YSLEER. The treatment or condition label, read with the paper, signifies: live attenuated yellow fever vaccine strain. At every blood-draw timepoint, two biological replicates of bulk PBMCs were collected. A standard Ficoll-Paque protocol was used to isolate PBMCs from peripheral blood. RNA was extracted with TriZol from bulk PBMCs, CD4 and CD8 fractions, and dextramer-positive and dextramer-negative fractions. Findings and caveats that apply to the study as a whole: The secondary T-cell response was found to be weaker but faster than the primary response, with a peak reached on day 5 rather than on day 15. Because abundant contaminating clonotypes from the bulk population could be contained in FACS-sorted repertoires, computational filtering was required. The study included only a couple of donors, which limits how far the findings can be generalized. Most clones expanded after primary vaccination were re-detected after the booster (about 95% of CD4 and roughly 85% of CD8), suggesting broad memory maintenance. A small share of clonotypes occurred in both CD4 and CD8 compartments, likely arising from convergent recombination.

TCR cDNA was made using 5'RACE template switching, a step that added a universal primer site and unique molecular identifiers. Priming of cDNA synthesis was performed from both the TCR alpha and TCR beta constant segments. Two PCR steps were used to amplify libraries, with sample barcodes and sequencing adapters being added in the second step. Sequencing of libraries was done on Illumina HiSeq 2500 (2x100 bp) or NovaSeq (2x150 bp). On the study's bioinformatics: MIGEC was used to demultiplex reads and collapse the reads into UMI consensus sequences, and MiXCR was used for V(D)J alignment. Vaccine-responding clonotypes were identified with edgeR using replicate PBMC samples, with FDR below 0.01 and a log2 fold change above 5 up to day 15 being required. Bulk clonotypes were assigned CD4 or CD8 identity according to which sequenced CD4 or CD8 repertoire held them at higher abundance. TCRdb reran the public reads through fastp at Q25 and MiXCR, keeping productive beta chains. Entries that share a CDR3 protein sequence are merged under the most common genes and DNA. Clone size and V and J calls follow TCRdb, not the original study. The sample profile shows hundreds of thousands of distinct CDR3 sequences; 19% of them were found once. The ten top clones hold approximately 15% of the sample.

Recombination joined TRBV4-3 with TRBJ2-5, with TRBD2 matching 7 junction bases. This receptor was taken from a man aged 25 to 40 who received the YFV17D yellow fever vaccine. This specimen consisted of PBMCs, obtained 15 days after the yellow fever booster vaccination. The CDR3 amino acid sequence is: CASSQGYATSYQETQYF. The DNA reads as follows: TGCGCCAGCAGCCAAGGATACGCGACTAGCTATCAAGAGACCCAGTACTTC.